The clone carrying this TCR beta chain was seen repeatedly, ten times or more. Its antigen is currently unknown. This sample is part of a study of T cells in Graves' hyperthyroidism and ophthalmopathy. As for the study in general: Specimen type is peripheral blood, collected at initial diagnosis prior to any treatment.

The CDR3 regions of TCR beta were amplified from RNA transcripts. First-round RT-PCR of the TCR CDR3 relied on the HTBI primer set. MiXCR was run by TCRdb on the multiplex PCR reads, yielding one entry per CDR3 protein. The data contain 300,000 to 400,000 distinct CDR3 sequences, roughly 13% of them singletons. For the diagnoses, clinical symptoms, serum thyroxine and TRAb, thyroid ultrasound and orbital computed tomography were used. The CDR3 runs to 15 residues. With 1 base clipped from V and 0 bases from J, the junction kept 4 bases outside the gene matches. CDR1 and CDR2 from the germline V gene are DFQATT and SNEGSKA (reference sequence). Whole-study findings and limits: Ophthalmopathy prediction by the model preceded onset by a median approximately six months. By a 13 V-J model, ophthalmopathy was set apart from stable hyperthyroidism.

The chain combines TRBV20-1 with TRBJ2-3, with 7 bases identical to TRBD2. Specimen: blood. This receptor was identified in a woman aged 55-70 years with Graves' hyperthyroidism. CDR3 bases: TGCAGTGCTAGAGGTTCTAGCGGTAGCACAGATACGCAGTATTTT. Its protein is CSARGSSGSTDTQYF.